The source of this T cell receptor (beta chain) is a study of cytomegalovirus exposure and HLA in healthy donors. Comments on this clone: Its specificity is unknown.

Researchers ran the PCR with 60 Vbeta and 13 Jbeta primers. Clones were sequenced by immunoSEQ multiplex PCR, and TCRdb holds only the in-frame ones, with some missing. The sample shows 75,000 to 95,000 clones, around 78% of them seen only once. The V gene's germline CDR1 is SGHAT and CDR2 FQNNGV. The length of the CDR3 is 14 residues. Trimming removed 0 bases from V and 9 bases from J, with 12 bases in between. General study results and limits: The study found most TCR sequences rare, yet found some public TCRs in many donors. CMV serostatus alone was available as immune exposure information. The CMV antigen specificity of a few CMV-associated chains was confirmed through in vitro analysis.

The sample was PBMCs. The chain joins TRBV11-2 to TRBJ2-1; maybe TRBD2 (5 bases). The receptor was derived from a male donor in good health and CMV-seropositive. The CDR3 is CASSLESSRGEQFF. CDR3 sequence (DNA): TGTGCCAGCAGCTTAGAGAGCAGCCGGGGTGAGCAGTTCTTC. The full variable domain, with the rest looked up from reference TRBV11-2 and TRBJ2-1, is EAGVAQSPRYKIIEKRQSVAFWCNPISGHATLYWYQQILGQGPKLLIQFQNNGVVDDSQLPKDRFSAERLKGVDSTLKIQPAKLEDSAVYLCASSLESSRGEQFFGPGTRLTVL.